This entry lists 26 T cell receptor beta chains sequenced from one sample in a study of blood T cell repertoires in COVID-19. Libraries were prepared by immunoSEQ multiplex PCR; TCRdb keeps only in-frame clonotypes and omits some of them. The sample lists 95,000 to 100,000 clones, around 94% occurring once. The sequencing sample was made of peripheral blood. The source is a man aged 50 or older with active COVID-19.

The chain recombines TRBV5-1 with TRBJ2-1; 8 bases fit TRBD1. The CDR3 consists of 15 residues. Germline V gene sequence: CDR1 SGHRS, CDR2 YFSETQ. V gave up 4 bases and J gave up 4 bases; unmatched junction bases: 7. The CDR3 loop is CASSQDRAAYNEQFF. The CDR3 DNA follows: TGCGCCAGCAGCCAGGACAGGGCTGCTTACAATGAGCAGTTCTTC.

The chain links TRBV28 to TRBJ2-7, with D tentatively TRBD2 (6 bases). Germline CDR1 and CDR2: MDHEN and SYDVKM. V dropped 6 bases and J dropped 5 bases, with 23 bases sitting between them. The CDR3 loop spans 16 amino acids. CDR3 sequence: CASSFPGTRVWDEQYF. DNA of the CDR3: TGTGCCAGCAGCTTCCCCGGGACTCGGGTATGGGACGAGCAGTACTTC.

This rearrangement joins TRBV28 to TRBJ1-5; D is unclear. Germline CDR1 and CDR2: MDHEN and SYDVKM. The CDR3 runs 15 residues. V was trimmed by 3 bases and J by 2 bases, leaving 11 bases between them. The CDR3 DNA is TGTGCCAGCAGTTTTGGGAGAAGGGGCAATCAGCCCCAGCATTTT. Its protein is CASSFGRRGNQPQHF.

The chain couples TRBV4-1 to TRBJ1-6; D perhaps matches TRBD1 (5 bases). Looked up from germline, CDR1 is MGHRA and CDR2 is YSYEKL. The V end lost 0 bases, the J end lost 7 bases, and 10 bases lay between the germline ends. The CDR3 runs 15 residues. The CDR3 protein is CASSQDWAGNSPLHF. The CDR3 nucleotides are TGCGCCAGCAGCCAAGATTGGGCAGGGAATTCACCCCTCCACTTT.

This chain uses TRBV29-1 with TRBJ1-2; weak D call: TRBD1 (6 bases). Looked up from germline, CDR1 is SQVTM and CDR2 is ANQGSEA. This CDR3 is built from 14 residues. Between the trimmed V and J ends, which lost 4 bases and 4 bases, there was a span of 16 bases. The CDR3 nucleotides read TGCAGCGTTGGCGAGGGGGAGATAAGCTATGGCTACACCTTC. Protein: CSVGEGEISYGYTF.

The chain employs TRBV9 and TRBJ2-3; 9 bases line up with TRBD2. Looked up from germline, CDR1 is SGDLS and CDR2 is YYNGEE. This CDR3 comprises 15 residues. J gave up 3 bases and V 2 bases, and 4 bases lay outside the gene matches. CDR3: CASSVSSGRTDTQYF. The DNA for the CDR3 is TGTGCCAGCAGCGTCAGCAGCGGGAGGACAGATACGCAGTATTTT.

The CDR3 loop is CAISVRTQGDMNTEAFF. In DNA, the CDR3 is TGTGCCATCAGTGTCCGGACCCAAGGGGATATGAACACTGAAGCTTTCTTT. The J gene is TRBJ1-1, the V gene TRBV10-3, with TRBD1 as a possible D gene (5 bases). The germline CDR1 and CDR2 sequences are ENHRY and SYGVKD. The CDR3 extends over 17 amino acids. Between the trimmed V and J ends, which lost 4 bases and 0 bases, there was a span of 18 bases.

The V call is TRBV5-6, the J call TRBJ2-7, with 8 bases identical to TRBD2. Germline-derived CDR1 and CDR2 are SGHDT and YYEEEE. This CDR3 is built from 15 residues. Losses at the gene ends were 1 base for V and 3 bases for J; bases not matched to a gene: 6. The CDR3 DNA reads as TGTGCCAGCAGCTTGTATGAGGCGGGAGGCTACGAGCAGTACTTC. It codes for CASSLYEAGGYEQYF.

The chain uses TRBV30 and TRBJ2-7; a weak D match, TRBD2 (5 bases). Trimming took 2 bases from V and 0 from J, leaving 14 bases between them. CDR3 length equals 15 residues. The germline gives CDR1 GTSNPN, CDR2 SVGIG (reference sequence). The CDR3 loop reads CAWSSGSGSSYEQYF. CDR3 DNA sequence: TGTGCCTGGAGTTCAGGAAGCGGCAGCTCCTACGAGCAGTACTTC.

The chain combines TRBV19 with TRBJ2-7, with D perhaps matching TRBD2 (6 bases). Germline V gene data show CDR1 as LNHDA and CDR2 as SQIVND (reference sequence). CDR3 size: 14 residues. Trimming removed 7 bases at V and 7 bases at J, with 20 bases between. CDR3 sequence: CASIDLAQGGEQYF. Written as DNA, the CDR3 is TGTGCCAGTATCGACCTAGCGCAGGGCGGGGAGCAGTACTTC.

This sequence joins TRBV2 and TRBJ2-1; 10 nucleotides align to TRBD2. Germline loops: CDR1 SNHLY, CDR2 FYNNEI. The V gene end was trimmed by 2 bases and the J gene end by 7 bases; junction bases not matched to a gene: 5. The CDR3 loop spans 15 amino acids. The CDR3 sequence is CASSERLAGANEQFF. The CDR3 DNA reads TGTGCCAGCAGTGAAAGGCTAGCGGGGGCGAATGAGCAGTTCTTC.

V is TRBV5-1 and J is TRBJ2-3; TRBD1 might be the D (6 bases). Between the trimmed V and J ends, which lost 4 bases and 0 bases, there was a span of 12 bases. The CDR3 consists of 15 residues. Per the germline V gene, CDR1 is SGHRS and CDR2 is YFSETQ. The CDR3 sequence: CASSGGQTSTDTQYF. Here the CDR3 DNA reads TGCGCCAGCAGCGGAGGACAGACTAGCACAGATACGCAGTATTTT.

The chain links TRBV9 to TRBJ1-5; the D is unclear. With 7 bases removed from V and 1 base from J, the gap between germline ends came to 6 bases. The germline V gene has CDR1 SGDLS and CDR2 YYNGEE. The CDR3 runs to 12 residues. In DNA, the CDR3 is TGTGCCAGCGGCAGGAGCAATCAGCCCCAGCATTTT. This gives the protein CASGRSNQPQHF.

The rearrangement links TRBV2 to TRBJ1-2; tentatively, D is TRBD1 (6 bases). V gave up 1 base and J gave up 3 bases, with 9 bases separating them. Germline V gene sequence: CDR1 SNHLY, CDR2 FYNNEI. CDR3 length: 14 residues. The CDR3 reads CASSEDRVDYGYTF. The CDR3 DNA sequence: TGTGCCAGCAGTGAAGACAGGGTGGACTATGGCTACACCTTC.

This clone was recorded a few times. The V call is TRBV7-8, the J call TRBJ2-7, with TRBD2 matching over 10 bases. V was pared by 1 base and J by 4 bases, with 7 bases of the junction left unmatched. Germline assignment: CDR1 SGHVS and CDR2 FQNEAQ. The CDR3 is 16 residues long. The CDR3 loop is CASSLGLAGVWYEQYF. In nucleotides, the CDR3 is TGTGCCAGCAGCTTAGGCCTAGCGGGAGTGTGGTACGAGCAGTACTTC.

This clone was detected only a few times. The V gene is TRBV24-1, the J gene TRBJ1-2; the D gene is possibly TRBD1 (6 bases). V was clipped by 3 bases and J by 2 bases, with 12 bases between them. The CDR3 is 15 residues long. CDR1 is KGHDR and CDR2 is SFDVKD in the germline V gene. CDR3 residues: CATSDRDTLNYGYTF. As DNA, the CDR3 is TGTGCCACCAGTGATAGGGACACCCTGAACTATGGCTACACCTTC.

The rearrangement uses TRBV9 and TRBJ2-1; TRBD2 aligns across 8 bases. V lost 0 bases and J lost 3; bases outside the gene matches: 5. Per the germline V gene, CDR1 is SGDLS and CDR2 is YYNGEE. The CDR3 totals 16 residues. As DNA, the CDR3 is TGTGCCAGCAGCGTAGGGACTAGCAGAGACTACAATGAGCAGTTCTTC. Translated: CASSVGTSRDYNEQFF.

This chain links TRBV7-9 with TRBJ1-4; D possibly corresponds to TRBD1 (6 bases). With 10 bases removed from V and 5 bases from J, the gap between germline ends came to 17 bases. This CDR3 has 14 residues. Germline CDR1 and CDR2: SEHNR and FQNEAQ (reference sequence). The CDR3 DNA reads as TGTGCCACCGGGACAACAAGCGGAAATGAAAAACTGTTTTTT. Protein: CATGTTSGNEKLFF.

This clone was observed a handful of times. The rearrangement uses TRBV15 and TRBJ1-1; D possibly corresponds to TRBD1 (5 bases). This CDR3 is built from 14 residues. Trimming removed 1 base at V and 0 bases at J, with 6 bases between. Looked up from germline, CDR1 is LNHNV and CDR2 is YYDKDF (reference sequence). Here the CDR3 DNA reads TGTGCCACCAGCAGAGTACAGGTGAACACTGAAGCTTTCTTT. The encoded protein is CATSRVQVNTEAFF.

The CDR3 reads CASSFGTSGYFSGANVLTF. The DNA of the CDR3 is TGTGCCAGCAGCTTCGGGACTAGCGGGTATTTTTCTGGGGCCAACGTCCTGACTTTC. The chain has TRBV7-9 and TRBJ2-6; 12 bases line up with TRBD2. V lost 3 bases and J lost 1; bases outside the gene matches: 7. Germline CDR1 SEHNR, CDR2 FQNEAQ (reference sequence). The CDR3 spans 19 residues.

This chain links TRBV29-1 with TRBJ2-1, with D maybe TRBD2 (6 bases). Germline loops: CDR1 SQVTM, CDR2 ANQGSEA. This CDR3 has 13 residues. V was trimmed by 2 bases and J by 7 bases, leaving 12 bases between them. For the CDR3, the DNA is TGCAGCGTTGAAATAGGAGGGTTTAATGAGCAGTTCTTC. Protein: CSVEIGGFNEQFF.

Only one count was recorded for this clone. V and J are TRBV30 and TRBJ2-7; the D gene is possibly TRBD2 (7 bases). V gave up 5 bases and J gave up 3 bases, with 14 bases separating them. CDR1 is GTSNPN and CDR2 is SVGIG in the germline V gene (reference sequence). This CDR3 region has 13 residues. CDR3 DNA sequence: TGTGCCTGGGACAAAAGGGGGGGCTACGAGCAGTACTTC. As protein: CAWDKRGGYEQYF.

The chain links TRBV5-1 to TRBJ2-7; tentatively, D is TRBD1 (6 bases). CDR3 length equals 14 residues. The germline V and J ends were trimmed by 1 base and 2 bases, with 10 bases remaining between them. The germline V gene has CDR1 SGHRS and CDR2 YFSETQ. The CDR3 loop is CASSLRQDPYEQYF. CDR3 bases: TGCGCCAGCAGCTTGAGACAGGATCCCTACGAGCAGTACTTC.

The count of this clone is one. For the CDR3, the DNA is TGTGCCACCCGACAGGGGGATGGCTACACCTTC. Amino acid sequence: CATRQGDGYTF. The chain employs TRBV28 and TRBJ1-2; 9 bases are shared with TRBD1. V was clipped by 10 bases and J by 6 bases; unmatched bases: 3. This CDR3 is 11 amino acids long. Germline CDR1 and CDR2: MDHEN and SYDVKM.

The chain joins TRBV18 to TRBJ1-5; D is unresolved. The V gene's germline CDR1 is KGHSH and CDR2 LQKENI. The CDR3 runs 13 residues. Deletions cut 2 bases from V and 5 bases from J, with 7 bases between. The CDR3 nucleotides read TGTGCCAGCTCACCAGAGGCGGATCAGCCCCAGCATTTT. It codes for CASSPEADQPQHF.

The chain couples TRBV28 to TRBJ1-1; 7 bases fit TRBD1. There are 13 residues in the CDR3. V lost 5 bases to trimming and J lost 9 bases; unmatched junction nucleotides: 9. Germline CDR1 MDHEN, CDR2 SYDVKM. CDR3 loop: CASSVRTTGKAFF. The CDR3 bases are TGTGCCAGCAGTGTCAGAACGACAGGGAAAGCTTTCTTT. Complete variable domain (other parts from reference TRBV28 and TRBJ1-1): DVKVTQSSRYLVKRTGEKVFLECVQDMDHENMFWYRQDPGLGLRLIYFSYDVKMKEKGDIPEGYSVSREKKERFSLILESASTNQTSMYLCASSVRTTGKAFFGQGTRLTVV.